The 27 T cell receptor beta chains reported below all come from one sample, sequenced in a study of cytomegalovirus exposure and HLA in healthy donors. PCR used 60 Vbeta primers and 13 Jbeta primers. The table came from immunoSEQ multiplex PCR; TCRdb's copy has only in-frame clones and leaves some out. The sample lists roughly 180,000 clones, around 79% occurring once. The sample was PBMCs. Receptors were obtained from a female donor in good health and CMV-seronegative.

The count of this clone is one. J is TRBJ2-7 and V is TRBV6-1; D is perhaps TRBD1 (7 bases). Trimming stripped 1 base from V and 1 base from J, with 17 bases between. Germline V gene sequence: CDR1 MNHNS, CDR2 SASEGT. There are 17 residues in the CDR3. The CDR3 nucleotides are TGTGCCAGCAGTGAAGGGGGGGAGGACAGGCTATCCTACGAGCAGTACTTC. Translated, it gives CASSEGGEDRLSYEQYF.

V usage is TRBV6-5 and J usage is TRBJ2-2; no firm D call. This CDR3 is built from 13 residues. CDR1 MNHEY and CDR2 SVGAGI come from the germline V gene. The V end lost 2 bases, the J end lost 7 bases, and 8 bases lay between the germline ends. The CDR3 nucleotides read TGTGCCAGCAGTTACGGCGAGGACGGGGAGCTGTTTTTT. Its protein is CASSYGEDGELFF.

The chain recombines TRBV2 with TRBJ2-7, with 8 bases that match TRBD2. The CDR3 totals 12 residues. Trimming cost V 6 bases and J 6 bases; bases outside gene matches: 4. The germline gives CDR1 SNHLY, CDR2 FYNNEI. CDR3 bases: TGTGCCAGCAGGGTGCTAGCGGGCGAGCAGTACTTC. Translating gives CASRVLAGEQYF.

The chain carries TRBV5-4 and TRBJ2-4; D may be TRBD1 (6 bases). Germline CDR1 reads SGHNT; CDR2 reads YYREEE (reference sequence). CDR3 size: 14 residues. Deletions cut 2 bases from V and 0 bases from J, with 6 bases between. CDR3: CASSFRGAKNIQYF. In DNA, the CDR3 is TGTGCCAGCAGCTTCAGGGGAGCCAAAAACATTCAGTACTTC.

The CDR3 DNA follows: TGTGCCACCAGCCCTCTCCGGGGGGTCGAGGGCTACACCTTC. Translating it yields CATSPLRGVEGYTF. The chain employs TRBV15 and TRBJ1-2, with a tentative D call TRBD1 (5 bases). Germline V CDR1 and CDR2: LNHNV, YYDKDF (reference sequence). The CDR3 covers 14 residues. Deletions cut 5 bases from V and 8 bases from J, with 18 bases between.

To note about this clone: One end of the junction is discordant with germline, which a read error may explain. V is TRBV10-1 and J is TRBJ2-2; a weak D match, TRBD2 (5 bases). This CDR3 spans 12 amino acids. The germline V gene has CDR1 WNHNN and CDR2 SYGVQD (reference sequence). CDR3 nucleotides: TGCGCCAGCAGTGAGTCTACCGGGGAGCTGGTTTTT. This sequence encodes CASSESTGELVF.

This clone was seen a few times. The genes are TRBV2 and TRBJ2-2; D is unresolved. In germline, CDR1 is SNHLY, CDR2 FYNNEI. This CDR3 is 14 amino acids long. V lost 2 bases and J lost 1, with 5 bases in between. The CDR3 sequence is CASSELRNTGELFF. The CDR3 DNA sequence: TGTGCCAGCAGTGAACTACGGAACACCGGGGAGCTGTTTTTT.

This sequence joins TRBV6-1 and TRBJ2-1; TRBD2 aligns across 8 bases. Germline loops: CDR1 MNHNS, CDR2 SASEGT. V lost 4 bases to trimming and J lost 7 bases; unmatched junction nucleotides: 9. CDR3 size: 15 residues. CDR3 in DNA: TGTGCCAGCAGTGTCTCACTAGCGGTAGGAAATGAGCAGTTCTTC. Residues: CASSVSLAVGNEQFF.

V and J are TRBV9 and TRBJ2-4; TRBD1 aligns across 7 bases. Unmatched junction bases numbered 10, after V lost 4 bases and J lost 9 bases. The CDR3 has 14 amino acids. Germline V CDR1 and CDR2: SGDLS, YYNGEE. The CDR3 loop reads CASSRSSDRAIQYF. In DNA, the CDR3 is TGTGCCAGCAGCCGTTCGAGCGACAGGGCCATTCAGTACTTC.

CDR3 residues: CASSPGTRTYEQYF. CDR3 nucleotides: TGTGCCAGCAGCCCCGGGACTAGAACCTACGAGCAGTACTTC. The gene calls are TRBV6-5 and TRBJ2-7, with 8 bases matching TRBD2. This CDR3 has 14 amino acids. With V trimmed by 6 bases and J by 2 bases, 6 bases remained unmatched. Germline loops: CDR1 MNHEY, CDR2 SVGAGI.

This clone was detected only a few times. The V and J genes are TRBV5-5 and TRBJ1-5; 9 nucleotides agree with TRBD1. Germline CDR1 reads SGHKS; CDR2 reads YYEKEE (reference sequence). J lost 6 bases, V lost 4 bases, and 8 bases had no gene match. The CDR3 runs 15 residues. The CDR3 reads CASSAGTGQSQPQHF. DNA of the CDR3: TGTGCCAGCAGCGCCGGGACAGGGCAAAGTCAGCCCCAGCATTTT.

The chain employs TRBV7-2 and TRBJ2-3; TRBD2 might be the D (6 bases). Germline-derived CDR1 and CDR2 are SGHTA and FQGNSA. Trimming pared 3 bases from V and 5 bases from J, leaving 15 bases between. The CDR3 totals 15 residues. As DNA, the CDR3 is TGTGCCAGCAGCTTGGGTGGGGGAGGCGGAGATACGCAGTATTTT. It encodes CASSLGGGGGDTQYF.

The genes are TRBV6-1 and TRBJ1-5; D is possibly TRBD1 (6 bases). The V gene's germline CDR1 is MNHNS and CDR2 SASEGT. The CDR3 is made up of 15 amino acids. V lost 1 base and J 7 bases, leaving 14 bases between the germline ends. The CDR3 region is CASSEGQGTGQPQHF. The CDR3 region has the DNA TGTGCCAGCAGTGAAGGGCAGGGGACCGGACAGCCCCAGCATTTT.

On this clone: The same CDR3 arises from other DNA sequences in this sample as well. The gene calls are TRBV19 and TRBJ1-1; a possible D gene is TRBD1 (5 bases). Per the germline V gene, CDR1 is LNHDA and CDR2 is SQIVND (reference sequence). This CDR3 comprises 14 residues. With 0 bases removed from V and 4 bases from J, the gap between germline ends came to 9 bases. CDR3 nucleotides: TGTGCCAGTAGTATAGACGGAGGGACCACTGAAGCTTTCTTT. It translates to CASSIDGGTTEAFF.

This clone is categorized as medium-sized. The chain uses TRBV6-6 and TRBJ1-5, with D tentatively TRBD1 (6 bases). The V gene lost 8 bases and the J gene lost 3 bases, with 11 bases spanning the gap. The germline CDR1 and CDR2 sequences are MNHNY and SVGAGI (reference sequence). This CDR3 comprises 13 residues. CDR3 sequence reads: CASGTGLNQPQHF. CDR3 sequence (DNA): TGTGCCAGCGGAACAGGGCTCAATCAGCCCCAGCATTTT.

The V gene is TRBV10-1, the J gene TRBJ2-1; D may be TRBD1 or TRBD2 (5 bases each). The CDR3 extends over 15 amino acids. Germline V gene data show CDR1 as WNHNN and CDR2 as SYGVQD (reference sequence). V lost 6 bases, J lost 2 bases, and 14 bases lay in between. CDR3: CASSEGRGTYNEQFF. The CDR3 DNA reads TGCGCCAGCAGCGAGGGAAGGGGTACCTACAATGAGCAGTTCTTC.

J is TRBJ2-1 and V is TRBV28; 9 bases fit TRBD1. CDR1 MDHEN and CDR2 SYDVKM come from the germline V gene. This CDR3 has 14 residues. Trimming cost V 10 bases and J 4 bases; bases outside gene matches: 8. The CDR3 protein is CATHRDRAYNEQFF. DNA for the CDR3: TGTGCCACCCACCGGGACAGGGCATACAATGAGCAGTTCTTC.

This clone showed up just once. The chain links TRBV29-1 to TRBJ1-1, with no clear D. The CDR3 length is 11 residues. Germline V CDR1 and CDR2: SQVTM, ANQGSEA. The V and J ends lost 6 bases and 6 bases respectively, with 11 bases between them. The CDR3 is CSVKTGAEAFF. The CDR3 bases are TGCAGCGTAAAGACGGGAGCTGAAGCTTTCTTT.

Regarding this clone: One end of the junction varies from germline; a read error may be responsible. The chain carries TRBV7-7 and TRBJ2-2, with a possible D match to TRBD1 (8 bases). This CDR3 is built from 16 residues. CDR1 and CDR2 (germline): SSHAT, FNYEAQ (reference sequence). The CDR3 region is CASSFRTGRDTGELFF. Here the CDR3 DNA reads TGTGCTAGCAGCTTTCGGACAGGGAGGGACACCGGGGAGCTGTTTTTT.

The CDR3 protein is CASSLDRGNEQFF. The CDR3 bases are TGTGCCAGCAGCCTGGACAGGGGGAATGAGCAGTTCTTC. This sequence joins TRBV5-4 and TRBJ2-1, with TRBD1 matching 10 bases. This CDR3 comprises 13 residues. Germline V lookup: CDR1 SGHNT, CDR2 YYREEE (reference sequence). V was clipped by 4 bases and J by 7 bases; unmatched bases: 2.

The chain employs TRBV27 and TRBJ2-7; 10 bases line up with TRBD1. Germline V lookup: CDR1 MNHEY, CDR2 SMNVEV (reference sequence). The ends lost 4 bases at V and 1 base at J; junction bases unmatched: 7. The CDR3 covers 16 residues. The CDR3 region is CASSSPGQGGSYEQYF. For the CDR3, the DNA is TGTGCCAGCAGTTCACCCGGACAGGGGGGATCCTACGAGCAGTACTTC.

The V gene is TRBV27, the J gene TRBJ1-5, with a weak D call TRBD1 (6 bases). Germline V gene sequence: CDR1 MNHEY, CDR2 SMNVEV (reference sequence). Trimming took off 3 bases at V and 2 bases at J, with 11 bases between the two ends. The length of the CDR3 is 15 residues. CDR3 amino acids: CASSFLGGGNQPQHF. As DNA, the CDR3 is TGTGCCAGCAGTTTCTTAGGGGGAGGCAATCAGCCCCAGCATTTT.

V and J are TRBV11-2 and TRBJ2-3; 8 nucleotides match TRBD2. Germline CDR1 reads SGHAT; CDR2 reads FQNNGV. The CDR3 length is 16 residues. Trimming cost V 1 base and J 3 bases; bases outside gene matches: 6. The CDR3 DNA reads as TGTGCCAGCAGCTTAGTCACGGGGGGGCTAACAGATACGCAGTATTTT. Its translation: CASSLVTGGLTDTQYF.

V gene TRBV18 combines with J gene TRBJ2-7, with D tentatively TRBD2 (5 bases). This CDR3 comprises 14 residues. Germline-derived CDR1 and CDR2 are KGHSH and LQKENI. Trimming cost V 0 bases and J 5 bases, with 11 bases left between them. CDR3 region: CASSPPRGGNEQYF. In DNA form, the CDR3 reads TGTGCCAGCTCACCACCTCGGGGTGGCAACGAGCAGTACTTC.

The J gene is TRBJ2-1, the V gene TRBV4-3; perhaps TRBD2 as D (5 bases). The CDR3 sequence is 14 residues long. Looked up from germline, CDR1 is LGHNA and CDR2 is YSLEER. V was pared by 4 bases and J by 8 bases, with 15 bases between. The CDR3 sequence: CASSPGGFGDEQFF. For the CDR3, the DNA is TGCGCCAGCAGCCCTGGAGGCTTCGGGGATGAGCAGTTCTTC.

This clone came up a few times. The CDR3: CASSLDLSSGANVLTF. CDR3 nucleotide sequence: TGTGCCAGCAGCTTAGATCTCAGCTCTGGGGCCAACGTCCTGACTTTC. V and J are TRBV11-2 and TRBJ2-6; D gene unclear. The CDR3 spans 16 residues. Trimming cost V 0 bases and J 0 bases, with 6 bases left between them. The germline gives CDR1 SGHAT, CDR2 FQNNGV.

This clone was recorded a few times. V gene TRBV25-1 combines with J gene TRBJ1-4; TRBD1 is a possible D gene (5 bases). Deletions cut 6 bases from V and 6 bases from J, with 17 bases between. CDR1 and CDR2 (germline): MGHDK, SYGVNS. The CDR3 spans 15 residues. CDR3 coding DNA: TGTGCCAGCAGGAACACCAGGGTTGGGTATGAAAAACTGTTTTTT. Protein product: CASRNTRVGYEKLFF.